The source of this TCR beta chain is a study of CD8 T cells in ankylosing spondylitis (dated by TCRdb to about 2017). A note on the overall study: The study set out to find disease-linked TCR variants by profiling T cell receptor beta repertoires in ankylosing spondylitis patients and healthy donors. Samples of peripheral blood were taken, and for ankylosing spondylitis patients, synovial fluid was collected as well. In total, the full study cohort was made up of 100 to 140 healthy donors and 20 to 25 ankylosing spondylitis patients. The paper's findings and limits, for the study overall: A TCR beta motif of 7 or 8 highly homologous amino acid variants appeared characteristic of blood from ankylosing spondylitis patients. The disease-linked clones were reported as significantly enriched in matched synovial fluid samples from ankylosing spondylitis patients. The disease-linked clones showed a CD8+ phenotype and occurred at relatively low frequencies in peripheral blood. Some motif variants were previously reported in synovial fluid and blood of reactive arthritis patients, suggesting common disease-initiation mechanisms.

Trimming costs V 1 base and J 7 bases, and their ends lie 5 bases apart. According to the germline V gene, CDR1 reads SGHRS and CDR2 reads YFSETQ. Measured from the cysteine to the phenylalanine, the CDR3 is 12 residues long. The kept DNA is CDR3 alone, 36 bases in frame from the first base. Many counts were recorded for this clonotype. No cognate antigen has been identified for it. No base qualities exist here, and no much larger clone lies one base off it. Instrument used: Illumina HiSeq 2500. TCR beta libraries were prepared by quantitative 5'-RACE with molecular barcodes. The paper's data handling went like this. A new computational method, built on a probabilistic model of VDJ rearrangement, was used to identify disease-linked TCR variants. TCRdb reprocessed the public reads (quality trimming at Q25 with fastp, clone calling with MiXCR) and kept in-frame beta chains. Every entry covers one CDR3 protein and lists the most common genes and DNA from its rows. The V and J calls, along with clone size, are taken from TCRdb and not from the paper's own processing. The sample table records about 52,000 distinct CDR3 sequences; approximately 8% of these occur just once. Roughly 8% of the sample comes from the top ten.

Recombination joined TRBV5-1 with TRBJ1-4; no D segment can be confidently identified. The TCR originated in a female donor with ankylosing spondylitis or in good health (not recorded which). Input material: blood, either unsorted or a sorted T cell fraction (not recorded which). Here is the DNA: TGCGCCAGCAGCTTGAAGGGTGAAAAACTGTTTTTT. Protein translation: CASSLKGEKLFF.